These 20 T cell receptor beta chains were all obtained from the same sample, sequenced in a study of T cell repertoires in cytomegalovirus infection. TCRdb reprocessed the reads with MiXCR, giving one entry per CDR3 protein. Of 250,000 or so distinct CDR3 sequences detected, over 15% appear once; the ten largest clones hold around 47%. The specimen sequenced was CD8+ T cells from PBMCs. Source of these receptors: a human donor in good health (CMV status not recorded). Some clones in this sample may be carry-over from other donors' samples.

The chain links TRBV6-6 to TRBJ2-2; D is tentatively TRBD1 or TRBD2 (7 bases each). This CDR3 contains 17 residues. V was clipped by 6 bases and J by 7 bases, with 24 bases between them. The germline V gene encodes CDR1 MNHNY and CDR2 SVGAGI (reference sequence). The CDR3: CASRRAGGASYVGELFF. Here the CDR3 DNA reads TGTGCCAGCAGGAGGGCAGGGGGGGCCAGTTACGTCGGGGAGCTGTTTTTT.

This clonotype showed up just a few times. This rearrangement joins TRBV3-1 to TRBJ1-1; D not certain. The germline V and J ends were trimmed by 4 bases and 0 bases, with 15 bases remaining between them. Germline loops: CDR1 LGHDT, CDR2 YNNKEL (reference sequence). CDR3 length: 16 residues. The CDR3 here is CASSPDWPHMNTEAFF. The CDR3 coding sequence is TGTGCCAGCAGCCCTGACTGGCCCCACATGAACACTGAAGCTTTCTTT.

This clonotype was detected ten times or more. This sequence joins TRBV12-3 or TRBV12-4 and TRBJ2-2; D might be TRBD1 or TRBD2, each matching 5 bases. The CDR3 sequence is 14 residues long. V was pared by 4 bases and J by 6 bases, with 12 bases between. DNA for the CDR3: TGTGCCAGCAGTTCACGGGGCGGAGCCGGGGAGCTGTTTTTT. Its translation is CASSSRGGAGELFF.

This clonotype was found many times. The V gene is TRBV12-3 or TRBV12-4, the J gene TRBJ1-1, with D possibly TRBD1 on 5 matching bases. Trimming shortened V by 2 bases and J by 0 bases, and 7 bases separated the two germline ends. The length of the CDR3 is 14 residues. The CDR3, as DNA: TGTGCCAGCAGTTTAATAGGGGTGAACACTGAAGCTTTCTTT. Its protein product is CASSLIGVNTEAFF.

V usage is TRBV4-2 and J usage is TRBJ1-1; D remains ambiguous. Germline V gene data show CDR1 as LGHNA and CDR2 as YNFKEQ. CDR3 length: 13 amino acids. The V and J ends lost 8 bases and 7 bases respectively, with 17 bases between them. The CDR3 region has the DNA TGTGCCAGCTTACATTCGGGCGCCGGTGAAGCTTTCTTT. This sequence encodes CASLHSGAGEAFF.

This clonotype was counted a few times. The chain uses TRBV28 and TRBJ1-1, with D unclear. The CDR3 totals 12 residues. Trimming cost V 6 bases and J 4 bases, with 9 bases left between them. The germline gives CDR1 MDHEN, CDR2 SYDVKM. CDR3 coding DNA: TGTGCCAGCAGGGACCGTCCCACTGAAGCTTTCTTT. It yields the protein CASRDRPTEAFF.

This clonotype was counted ten times or more. The rearrangement links TRBV14 to TRBJ2-2; 10 positions match TRBD1. Germline V lookup: CDR1 SGHDN, CDR2 FVKESK. This CDR3 contains 16 residues. Unmatched junction bases numbered 2, after V lost 4 bases and J lost 0 bases. The CDR3: CASSPGQGANTGELFF. The CDR3 DNA is TGTGCCAGCAGCCCAGGACAGGGGGCGAACACCGGGGAGCTGTTTTTT.

This chain joins TRBV5-1 and TRBJ1-1; no clear D. The CDR3 sequence is 14 residues long. V was trimmed by 0 bases and J by 1 base, leaving 7 bases between them. Germline V gives CDR1 SGHRS, CDR2 YFSETQ. The DNA for the CDR3 is TGCGCCAGCAGCTTGGACCCAGGGAACACTGAAGCTTTCTTT. Translating gives CASSLDPGNTEAFF. The full variable domain, rest sourced from reference TRBV5-1 and TRBJ1-1, is KAGVTQTPRYLIKTRGQQVTLSCSPISGHRSVSWYQQTPGQGLQFLFEYFSETQRNKGNFPGRFSGRQFSNSRSEMNVSTLELGDSALYLCASSLDPGNTEAFFGQGTRLTVV.

This clonotype was seen more than once but under ten times. The V call is TRBV12-3 or TRBV12-4, the J call TRBJ2-1, with D perhaps TRBD1 (6 bases). The CDR3 has 10 residues. Trimming took off 5 bases at V and 10 bases at J, with 6 bases between the two ends. The CDR3 here is CASSGQEQFF. The DNA of the CDR3 is TGTGCCAGCAGTGGACAGGAGCAGTTCTTC.

This clonotype was observed many times. This rearrangement joins TRBV7-8 to TRBJ1-3; 9 bases match TRBD1. CDR3 length equals 15 residues. Germline V gene lookup returns CDR1 SGHVS and CDR2 FQNEAQ. Trimming took 6 bases from V and 3 from J; bases not matched to a gene: 6. The CDR3 reads CASRPGTGIGNTIYF. In DNA form, the CDR3 reads TGTGCCAGCAGACCCGGGACAGGGATTGGAAACACCATATATTTT.

This sequence joins TRBV6-5 and TRBJ1-1, with D possibly TRBD1 on 5 matching bases. Per the germline V gene, CDR1 is MNHEY and CDR2 is SVGAGI. This CDR3 contains 16 residues. Trimming removed 3 bases from V and 4 bases from J, with 18 bases in between. This CDR3 reads CASSYGTPQVGTEAFF. The CDR3 DNA sequence: TGTGCCAGCAGTTATGGGACTCCACAGGTGGGCACTGAAGCTTTCTTT.

This rearrangement joins TRBV6-1 to TRBJ2-5, with D perhaps matching TRBD2 (6 bases). This CDR3 region has 15 residues. The V and J ends lost 2 bases and 5 bases respectively, with 15 bases between them. The germline V gene encodes CDR1 MNHNS and CDR2 SASEGT. The CDR3 DNA sequence: TGTGCCAGCAGTGAATGGGCTAGCGCGGGGGAGACCCAGTACTTC. It translates to CASSEWASAGETQYF.

This clonotype was observed many times. The chain couples TRBV7-9 to TRBJ1-2; no definite D call. V was trimmed by 3 bases and J by 6 bases, leaving 17 bases between them. Looked up from germline, CDR1 is SEHNR and CDR2 is FQNEAQ (reference sequence). This CDR3 has 15 amino acids. CDR3 DNA sequence: TGTGCCAGCAGCTTCCCGGGAGCATGGGGAAATGGCTACACCTTC. Protein sequence: CASSFPGAWGNGYTF.

At least ten counts were recorded for this clonotype. The V and J genes are TRBV5-4 and TRBJ2-3, with TRBD2 matching over 7 bases. V dropped 0 bases and J dropped 2; count of bases not matched to a gene: 6. CDR1 and CDR2 (germline): SGHNT, YYREEE (reference sequence). CDR3 size: 16 residues. CDR3 DNA sequence: TGTGCCAGCAGCTTGGGGACTAGTCTTAACACAGATACGCAGTATTTT. This sequence encodes CASSLGTSLNTDTQYF.

This clonotype occurred many times. The chain employs TRBV5-8 and TRBJ2-5, with D perhaps assigned TRBD1 or TRBD2 (5 bases each). The CDR3 totals 13 residues. V was clipped by 1 base and J by 9 bases, with 13 bases between them. CDR1 is SGHTS and CDR2 is YDEGEE in the germline V gene. CDR3 bases: TGTGCCAGCAGCTTGAGGGGAGCCGAGGCCCAGTACTTC. Its protein is CASSLRGAEAQYF.

In DNA, the CDR3 is TGTGCCAGCAGCGCCGGGACAGGGGTGACAGATACGCAGTATTTT. Its protein is CASSAGTGVTDTQYF. The rearrangement links TRBV11-2 to TRBJ2-3; 10 bases line up with TRBD1. This CDR3 contains 15 residues. Germline V lookup: CDR1 SGHAT, CDR2 FQNNGV. V lost 5 bases and J lost 3; bases outside the gene matches: 5.

The chain links TRBV29-1 to TRBJ2-5; no clear D. V was pared by 0 bases and J by 5 bases, with 19 bases between. CDR3 length: 16 amino acids. Germline-derived CDR1 and CDR2 are SQVTM and ANQGSEA. The CDR3 reads CSVEEGRSTARETQYF. The DNA for the CDR3 is TGCAGCGTTGAAGAGGGCAGGAGCACTGCCAGGGAGACCCAGTACTTC.

The chain couples TRBV7-9 to TRBJ2-1; D is possibly TRBD1 (5 bases). V was clipped by 8 bases and J by 6 bases, with 8 bases between them. The germline V gene encodes CDR1 SEHNR and CDR2 FQNEAQ (reference sequence). The CDR3 sequence is 11 residues long. In DNA form, the CDR3 reads TGTGCCAGCTGGCAGGGCAATGAGCAGTTCTTC. It is translated as CASWQGNEQFF.

This clonotype occurred a few times. The chain recombines TRBV27 with TRBJ1-3; D gene unclear. The CDR3 totals 14 residues. V lost 6 bases, J lost 4 bases, and 13 bases lay in between. CDR1 and CDR2 from the germline V gene are MNHEY and SMNVEV (reference sequence). This CDR3 is CASRSGGFGNTIYF. CDR3 nucleotides: TGTGCCAGCAGGTCGGGAGGGTTCGGAAACACCATATATTTT.

This clonotype was recorded at least ten times. The chain recombines TRBV12-5 with TRBJ1-2; D remains unclear. Trimming took off 6 bases at V and 8 bases at J, with 19 bases between the two ends. CDR1 and CDR2 from the germline V gene are LGHNT and FRNRAP. CDR3 length: 14 residues. Here the CDR3 reads CASGPQPYIGGYTF. In DNA, the CDR3 is TGTGCTAGTGGCCCTCAACCTTACATAGGGGGCTACACCTTC.